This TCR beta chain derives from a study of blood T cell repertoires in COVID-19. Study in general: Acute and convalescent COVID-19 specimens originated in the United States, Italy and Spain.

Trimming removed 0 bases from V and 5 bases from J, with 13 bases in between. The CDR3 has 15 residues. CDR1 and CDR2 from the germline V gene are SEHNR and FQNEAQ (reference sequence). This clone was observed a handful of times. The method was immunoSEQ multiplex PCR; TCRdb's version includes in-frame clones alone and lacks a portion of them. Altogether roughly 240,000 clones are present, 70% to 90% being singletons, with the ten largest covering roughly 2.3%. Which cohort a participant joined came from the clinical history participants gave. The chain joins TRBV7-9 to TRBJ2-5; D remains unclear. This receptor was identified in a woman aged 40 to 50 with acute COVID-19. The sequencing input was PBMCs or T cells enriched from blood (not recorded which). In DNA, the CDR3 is TGTGCCAGCAGCTTAGCGCTAAGTACCTCGGAGACCCAGTACTTC. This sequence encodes CASSLALSTSETQYF.